Shown below are 24 T cell receptor beta chains from a single sample sequenced in a study of cytomegalovirus exposure and HLA in healthy donors. With 60 Vbeta and 13 Jbeta primers, the PCR was carried out. Profiling relied on immunoSEQ multiplex PCR, and the TCRdb table lists in-frame clones only, not all of them. The sample gives about 180,000 clones, around 80% of which show up once; about 1.5% is in the top ten. Sequenced material: PBMCs. The origin of the receptors is a man aged 18 to 30 in good health and CMV-seronegative.

The gene calls are TRBV28 and TRBJ2-7; the D gene is possibly TRBD2 (5 bases). With 2 bases removed from V and 6 bases from J, the gap between germline ends came to 11 bases. This CDR3 is built from 13 residues. CDR1 and CDR2 (germline): MDHEN, SYDVKM. The CDR3 is CASSLSRTREQYF. CDR3 in DNA: TGTGCCAGCAGTTTAAGCCGGACTCGCGAGCAGTACTTC.

This clone showed up just a few times. V is TRBV9 and J is TRBJ2-7; tentatively, D is TRBD1 (6 bases). This CDR3 is 14 amino acids long. Germline V gene sequence: CDR1 SGDLS, CDR2 YYNGEE. V was cut by 0 bases and J by 2 bases, with 9 bases left in between. Here the CDR3 DNA reads TGTGCCAGCAGCGTAGAGGCAGGGGCCTACGAGCAGTACTTC. Translated: CASSVEAGAYEQYF.

The CDR3 nucleotides read TGTGCCAGCAGCGTAGTGAGGCAGCTGAACACTGAAGCTTTCTTT. This sequence encodes CASSVVRQLNTEAFF. The chain is built from TRBV9 and TRBJ1-1; unclear D gene. V dropped 0 bases and J dropped 0 bases, with 9 bases sitting between them. CDR1 is SGDLS, CDR2 YYNGEE, per germline. The CDR3 is made up of 15 amino acids.

The chain links TRBV5-5 to TRBJ2-7; the D gene is possibly TRBD1 (6 bases). Germline CDR1 reads SGHKS; CDR2 reads YYEKEE (reference sequence). The CDR3 is made up of 15 amino acids. The V end was cut by 0 bases, the J end by 6 bases, with 16 bases between. The CDR3 loop is CASSLAGQRGIEQYF. The CDR3 DNA reads TGTGCCAGCAGCTTGGCTGGGCAAAGGGGGATCGAGCAGTACTTC.

The rearrangement joins TRBV7-9 to TRBJ1-2; 7 bases align to TRBD1. Trimming at V came to 6 bases and at J to 7 bases, leaving 8 bases not matched to a gene. There are 13 residues in the CDR3. The germline V gene has CDR1 SEHNR and CDR2 FQNEAQ (reference sequence). The CDR3 reads CASRETGVFGYTF. Written as DNA, the CDR3 is TGTGCCAGCAGGGAAACAGGGGTATTTGGCTACACCTTC.

This chain connects TRBV25-1 to TRBJ1-1; D is undetermined. This CDR3 contains 12 residues. Trimming removed 4 bases at V and 1 base at J, with 4 bases between. Germline V gene sequence: CDR1 MGHDK, CDR2 SYGVNS. CDR3 protein: CASSGANTEAFF. The CDR3 DNA follows: TGTGCCAGCAGTGGGGCGAACACTGAAGCTTTCTTT.

The chain recombines TRBV7-9 with TRBJ1-1; the D is unclear. CDR1 and CDR2 (germline): SEHNR, FQNEAQ (reference sequence). The CDR3 loop spans 13 amino acids. The V end lost 5 bases, the J end lost 0 bases, and 7 bases lay between the germline ends. CDR3 amino acids: CASSQTVNTEAFF. The CDR3 bases are TGTGCCAGCAGCCAGACTGTGAACACTGAAGCTTTCTTT.

The chain recombines TRBV6-6 with TRBJ1-2; tentative D call: TRBD1 (6 bases). CDR1 is MNHNY and CDR2 is SVGAGI in the germline V gene (reference sequence). V gave up 5 bases and J gave up 7 bases, with 17 bases separating them. The CDR3 runs to 14 residues. CDR3 protein: CASSAGTSNPGYTF. The CDR3 region has the DNA TGTGCCAGCAGTGCCGGGACATCCAACCCTGGCTACACCTTC.

CDR3 region: CAISGTASSYEQYF. In DNA, the CDR3 is TGTGCCATCAGTGGGACAGCGAGCTCCTACGAGCAGTACTTC. V is TRBV10-3 and J is TRBJ2-7; the D gene is possibly TRBD1 (6 bases). Trimming shortened V by 4 bases and J by 0 bases, and 10 bases separated the two germline ends. Germline V gives CDR1 ENHRY, CDR2 SYGVKD. The CDR3 covers 14 residues.

Comments on this clone: This CDR3 is also generated by other DNA sequences in the sample. This chain links TRBV5-8 with TRBJ2-5, with TRBD1 matching 8 bases. The V and J ends lost 4 bases and 5 bases, in that order; junction bases with no gene match: 4. Germline V gene data show CDR1 as SGHTS and CDR2 as YDEGEE. The CDR3 runs to 13 residues. The CDR3, as DNA: TGTGCCAGCAGCCTCAGGGGGCTGGAGACCCAGTACTTC. Translating gives CASSLRGLETQYF.

The chain carries TRBV10-3 and TRBJ1-5; 7 positions agree with TRBD1. Germline V lookup: CDR1 ENHRY, CDR2 SYGVKD. The CDR3 is 13 amino acids. Germline trimming cut 8 bases from V and 0 bases from J; bases unmatched to any gene: 1. The CDR3 bases are TGTGCCATCGGGACAGATAGCAATCAGCCCCAGCATTTT. This translates into CAIGTDSNQPQHF.

The chain recombines TRBV5-4 with TRBJ2-3, with D maybe TRBD2 (5 bases). The CDR3 sequence is 15 residues long. V lost 3 bases and J 0 bases, leaving 11 bases between the germline ends. The germline V gene has CDR1 SGHNT and CDR2 YYREEE (reference sequence). CDR3 DNA sequence: TGTGCCAGCAGCTGGGCCACGGGGAGCACAGATACGCAGTATTTT. Protein product: CASSWATGSTDTQYF. Full variable domain (missing parts from reference TRBV5-4 and TRBJ2-3): ETGVTQSPTHLIKTRGQQVTLRCSSQSGHNTVSWYQQALGQGPQFIFQYYREEENGRGNFPPRFSGLQFPNYSSELNVNALELDDSALYLCASSWATGSTDTQYFGPGTRLTVL.

The chain has TRBV7-9 and TRBJ2-2, with a tentative D call TRBD1 (6 bases). Trimming pared 5 bases from V and 6 bases from J, leaving 16 bases between. Germline CDR1 SEHNR, CDR2 FQNEAQ (reference sequence). The CDR3 has 15 amino acids. This chain's CDR3 is CASSASGTSPGELFF. The DNA of the CDR3 is TGTGCCAGCAGCGCGTCCGGGACAAGCCCCGGGGAGCTGTTTTTT.

V usage is TRBV28 and J usage is TRBJ1-2; 7 nucleotides line up with TRBD1. Germline-derived CDR1 and CDR2 are MDHEN and SYDVKM. The CDR3 is made up of 14 amino acids. Trimming removed 4 bases from V and 12 bases from J; junction bases left unmatched: 14. As DNA, the CDR3 is TGTGCCAGCAGTTCAGGGGGACTGCGAGGTATCCACACCTTC. It is translated as CASSSGGLRGIHTF.

In this sample, this clone turned up once. This chain links TRBV6-5 with TRBJ1-4, with TRBD1 as a possible D gene (6 bases). There are 15 residues in the CDR3. Per the germline V gene, CDR1 is MNHEY and CDR2 is SVGAGI. The ends were cut back, 4 bases at V and 1 base at J, with 10 bases in the middle. DNA for the CDR3: TGTGCCAGCAGTTTTCTAGGGGGAACTAATGAAAAACTGTTTTTT. Translating it yields CASSFLGGTNEKLFF.

The CDR3 DNA is TGCGCCAGCAGCCAAATGGGCTCTGAAGCTTTCTTT. Its protein product is CASSQMGSEAFF. The V gene is TRBV4-1, the J gene TRBJ1-1; D not certain. Germline V gives CDR1 MGHRA, CDR2 YSYEKL. V was pared by 2 bases and J by 6 bases, with 7 bases between. The CDR3 is made up of 12 amino acids.

The table lists this clone with a count of one. J is TRBJ1-1 and V is TRBV2; possibly TRBD1 for D (5 bases). The CDR3 runs 15 residues. Germline V lookup: CDR1 SNHLY, CDR2 FYNNEI. V was pared by 4 bases and J by 9 bases, with 21 bases between. CDR3: CASSVPSGGTVKAFF. CDR3 in DNA: TGTGCCAGCAGTGTCCCCTCTGGGGGGACGGTGAAAGCTTTCTTT.

This clone has a single count. This chain links TRBV18 with TRBJ2-5; 7 bases fit TRBD2. CDR3 length equals 11 residues. Trimming took 3 bases from V and 9 from J; bases not matched to a gene: 1. Germline V lookup: CDR1 KGHSH, CDR2 LQKENI. The CDR3 coding sequence is TGTGCCAGCTCACCGGGGGGGGCCCAGTACTTC. Translated: CASSPGGAQYF.

The rearrangement links TRBV12-5 to TRBJ1-5; D is uncertain. With 5 bases removed from V and 6 bases from J, the gap between germline ends came to 8 bases. CDR1 is LGHNT, CDR2 FRNRAP, per germline. There are 12 residues in the CDR3. CDR3 in amino acids: CASGRDSQPQHF. The CDR3 coding sequence is TGTGCTAGTGGTCGGGATTCTCAGCCCCAGCATTTT.

The V call is TRBV6-5, the J call TRBJ2-5; 7 positions agree with TRBD2. The CDR3 loop spans 14 amino acids. V gave up 5 bases and J gave up 4 bases; unmatched junction bases: 7. The germline V gene has CDR1 MNHEY and CDR2 SVGAGI. This CDR3 is CASSAGGSGETQYF. CDR3 DNA: TGTGCCAGCAGTGCCGGGGGGAGTGGAGAGACCCAGTACTTC.

The chain links TRBV6-6 to TRBJ2-7; 9 bases map to TRBD1. The V and J ends lost 4 bases and 6 bases, in that order; junction bases with no gene match: 4. The CDR3 extends over 13 amino acids. Germline CDR1 reads MNHNY; CDR2 reads SVGAGI (reference sequence). CDR3 DNA sequence: TGTGCCAGCAGTTGGCCGGACAGGGGCGAGCAGTACTTC. It codes for CASSWPDRGEQYF.

The chain recombines TRBV6-6 with TRBJ2-3, with a tentative D call TRBD1 (6 bases). Germline V lookup: CDR1 MNHNY, CDR2 SVGAGI (reference sequence). Trimming took off 6 bases at V and 4 bases at J, with 8 bases between the two ends. There are 12 residues in the CDR3. The CDR3 sequence: CASRKGADTQYF. In nucleotides, the CDR3 is TGTGCCAGCAGAAAGGGGGCAGATACGCAGTATTTT.

The rearrangement joins TRBV9 to TRBJ1-6; D not resolved. Trimming shortened V by 0 bases and J by 8 bases, and 12 bases separated the two germline ends. From germline, CDR1 is SGDLS and CDR2 YYNGEE. The CDR3 consists of 15 residues. Here the CDR3 reads CASSVAPSVDSPLHF. The DNA of the CDR3 is TGTGCCAGCAGCGTAGCTCCTTCGGTAGATTCACCCCTCCACTTT.

The chain is built from TRBV30 and TRBJ2-3; 9 bases line up with TRBD1. Germline V gene lookup returns CDR1 GTSNPN and CDR2 SVGIG (reference sequence). V lost 7 bases to trimming and J lost 2 bases; unmatched junction nucleotides: 4. The CDR3 has 13 amino acids. The CDR3, as DNA: TGTGCCTCTACAGGGGGCCCCACAGATACGCAGTATTTT. This encodes CASTGGPTDTQYF.